The sample holds a few counts of the clone carrying this TCR beta chain. Its matching antigen is unknown. The PCR used 60 Vbeta and 13 Jbeta primers. Measured with immunoSEQ multiplex PCR; TCRdb has only the in-frame clones, and not every one. The sample includes about 210,000 clones, about 88% of them seen just once. These data come from a study of cytomegalovirus exposure and HLA in healthy donors. Regarding the study as a whole: Roughly even sequencing depth across donors was the assumption behind the presence/absence analyses.

Sequences were obtained from PBMCs. The clonotype originates from a woman aged 30 to 39 in good health and CMV-seronegative.

CDR3 loop: CASSVTSGRGELFF. The CDR3 coding sequence is TGTGCCAGCAGCGTCACTAGCGGGAGAGGGGAGCTGTTTTTT. The chain combines TRBV9 with TRBJ2-2; 11 bases match TRBD2. V lost 2 bases, J lost 8 bases, and 2 bases stayed unmatched. Per germline, CDR1 SGDLS and CDR2 YYNGEE. The CDR3 consists of 14 residues.